The 10 T cell receptor beta chains presented below share a single source sample, sequenced in a study of blood T cell repertoires in COVID-19. Measured with immunoSEQ multiplex PCR; TCRdb has only the in-frame clones, and not every one. The sample includes approximately 71,000 clones, around 84% of them seen just once. Sequences were obtained from peripheral blood. These receptors were taken from a man aged 45-65 years with acute or convalescent COVID-19.

This clone was found a few times. The chain joins TRBV2 to TRBJ2-7; D possibly corresponds to TRBD2 (5 bases). V lost 4 bases and J 2 bases, leaving 9 bases between the germline ends. CDR3 size: 13 residues. Germline assignment: CDR1 SNHLY and CDR2 FYNNEI. The chain's CDR3 is CASSVPGTYEQYF. CDR3 nucleotide sequence: TGTGCCAGCAGTGTTCCGGGGACCTACGAGCAGTACTTC.

The chain uses TRBV5-1 and TRBJ1-3; D gene ambiguous. In germline, CDR1 is SGHRS, CDR2 YFSETQ. This CDR3 spans 16 amino acids. Deletions cut 0 bases from V and 1 base from J, with 11 bases between. This CDR3 is CASSLEQPASGNTIYF. CDR3 nucleotides: TGCGCCAGCAGCTTGGAACAACCAGCGTCTGGAAACACCATATATTTT.

Regarding this clone: In the same sample, other DNA sequences code for this CDR3. The chain joins TRBV14 to TRBJ2-1, with 9 nucleotides matching TRBD2. The V segment lost 1 base and the J segment 4 bases; nucleotides outside the gene matches: 2. The CDR3 is 15 residues long. Germline V CDR1 and CDR2: SGHDN, FVKESK. CDR3 loop: CASSQVSGGYNEQFF. The CDR3 DNA reads as TGTGCCAGCAGCCAAGTAAGCGGGGGGTACAATGAGCAGTTCTTC.

The table lists this clone with a count of one. V and J are TRBV2 and TRBJ2-7; 7 bases fit TRBD1. The CDR3 contains 15 residues. Germline CDR1 SNHLY, CDR2 FYNNEI. After removal of 6 bases from V and 3 bases from J, the junction contained 11 bases not matched to a gene. This CDR3 reads CASRLGQDPLYEQYF. The DNA for the CDR3 is TGTGCCAGCAGACTTGGACAGGACCCGCTCTACGAGCAGTACTTC.

This clone was picked up one time. The chain links TRBV7-9 to TRBJ1-2; maybe TRBD1 (6 bases). CDR3 length equals 14 residues. Trimming removed 7 bases from V and 8 bases from J, with 20 bases in between. Germline-derived CDR1 and CDR2 are SEHNR and FQNEAQ (reference sequence). Here the CDR3 reads CASTRDTENGGYTF. The CDR3, as DNA: TGTGCCAGCACCCGGGACACCGAAAATGGCGGCTACACCTTC.

V usage is TRBV19 and J usage is TRBJ1-1; no clear D. This CDR3 region has 15 residues. CDR1 is LNHDA and CDR2 is SQIVND in the germline V gene (reference sequence). The ends were cut back, 3 bases at V and 4 bases at J, with 15 bases in the middle. This CDR3 is CASSIGSNEVTEAFF. The CDR3 nucleotides are TGTGCCAGTAGTATCGGTTCAAACGAGGTCACTGAAGCTTTCTTT.

The chain combines TRBV5-1 with TRBJ1-4, with D tentatively TRBD1 (5 bases). V was cut by 3 bases and J by 8 bases, with 14 bases left in between. CDR3 length: 14 amino acids. Germline CDR1 SGHRS, CDR2 YFSETQ. The CDR3 is CASSSGLGKEKLFF. CDR3 nucleotides: TGCGCCAGCAGCTCGGGACTGGGGAAAGAAAAACTGTTTTTT.

This sequence joins TRBV25-1 and TRBJ2-3; D not certain. V was shortened by 7 bases and J by 0 bases, with 5 bases between the two germline ends. Germline V gives CDR1 MGHDK, CDR2 SYGVNS. The CDR3 totals 12 residues. The CDR3: CASTPSTDTQYF. DNA for the CDR3: TGTGCCAGCACCCCGAGCACAGATACGCAGTATTTT.

The V call is TRBV27, the J call TRBJ2-1; weak D call: TRBD2 (5 bases). Between the trimmed V and J ends, which lost 4 bases and 0 bases, there was a span of 10 bases. Germline loops: CDR1 MNHEY, CDR2 SMNVEV (reference sequence). The length of the CDR3 is 15 residues. This CDR3 is CASSSRTVSYNEQFF. Here the CDR3 DNA reads TGTGCCAGCAGTTCCCGGACTGTCTCCTACAATGAGCAGTTCTTC.

The chain has TRBV19 and TRBJ2-1; D might be TRBD2 (5 bases). Germline lookup yields CDR1 LNHDA and CDR2 SQIVND (reference sequence). The CDR3 is 15 residues long. Deletions cut 2 bases from V and 7 bases from J, with 15 bases between. CDR3 DNA: TGTGCCAGTAGTATATTCGTACTAGATTGGAATGAGCAGTTCTTC. This codes for CASSIFVLDWNEQFF.